This T cell receptor (beta chain) emerged from a study of beta chain features in type 1 diabetes. V lost 3 bases and J 3 bases, leaving 14 bases between the germline ends. The CDR3 totals 16 residues. The germline V gene encodes CDR1 KGHSH and CDR2 LQKENI. Expressed TCRB transcripts were sequenced after all isolated RNA was converted to cDNA. Naive, central memory and regulatory T cell samples averaged about 3.57 million immunoSEQ reads each. The protocol was immunoSEQ multiplex PCR, while the TCRdb copy is restricted to in-frame clones and leaves out a portion. This table has about 650,000 clones, roughly an eighth appearing once. Comments on this clone: Its antigen is not identified.

Findings of the study overall: For Type 1 diabetes patients, all four CD4+ subsets carried TCRB CDR3s that were moderately but significantly shorter.

Sequencing was done on a sample of naive CD4+ T cells from blood. This TCR derives from a man aged 25 to 40 with type 1 diabetes. V and J are TRBV18 and TRBJ1-4; maybe TRBD1 (5 bases). Here the CDR3 reads CASSPDLGGANEKLFF. The DNA for the CDR3 is TGTGCCAGCTCACCCGATTTGGGGGGAGCTAATGAAAAACTGTTTTTT.